Sequencing of this TCR beta chain was carried out in a study of shared clonotypes between healthy human individuals. General study findings and limits: Among donors, clonotype sharing was expected to be affected by sequencing depth. In contrast to clonotypes shared by all four donors, non-shared clonotypes had lower generation probabilities.

Every donor was a Caucasian adult from Nashville, Tennessee. CD4+ cells yielded CD45RA+ naive and CD45RA-negative memory subsets. There are 14 residues in the CDR3. CDR1 is MNHEY and CDR2 is SVGAGI in the germline V gene. Deletions cut 6 bases from V and 2 bases from J, with 8 bases between. With regard to this clone: The antigen is undetermined.

TCRdb's table, derived via immunoSEQ multiplex PCR, lists solely in-frame clones and lacks some. In the table there are 900,000 to 1,200,000 clones, approximately 80% of which are singletons. The genes are TRBV6-5 and TRBJ2-6; D gene uncertain. This clonotype was obtained from a man aged 18 to 30 in good health. Some clones in this sample may be carry-over from other donors' samples. Source material: memory CD4+ T cells from PBMCs. Documented subset: CD45RA-negative fraction. As DNA, the CDR3 is TGTGCCAGCAGGCCTCGCACTGGGGCCAACGTCCTGACTTTC. This translates into CASRPRTGANVLTF.